The 2 T cell receptor beta chains below all came from one sample that was sequenced in a study of blood T cell repertoires in COVID-19. The table came from immunoSEQ multiplex PCR; TCRdb's copy has only in-frame clones and leaves some out. Among 99,000 or so clones listed, just over 85% were seen once. Source material: peripheral blood. These receptor sequences come from a man aged 50-59 years with COVID-19, enrolled during active disease.

The chain employs TRBV19 and TRBJ1-1; D unresolved. V was shortened by 1 base and J by 6 bases, with 15 bases between the two germline ends. Germline CDR1 and CDR2: LNHDA and SQIVND (reference sequence). The CDR3 consists of 15 residues. CDR3 DNA: TGTGCCAGTAGTATAGTTGCACAGATCATCCCTGAAGCTTTCTTT. Translation gives CASSIVAQIIPEAFF.

V usage is TRBV6-1 and J usage is TRBJ2-4, with 8 bases fitting TRBD2. The CDR3 covers 16 residues. V gave up 4 bases and J gave up 0 bases; unmatched junction bases: 5. The germline V gene has CDR1 MNHNS and CDR2 SASEGT. The CDR3 bases are TGTGCCAGCAGTGCAGGACTAGCCTTAGCCAAAAACATTCAGTACTTC. It translates to CASSAGLALAKNIQYF.